This T cell receptor beta chain is drawn from a study of shared clonotypes between healthy human individuals. Overall study context: Per donor, three plates held CD4 naive cells, three held CD4 memory, two held CD8 naive and one held CD8 memory.

Trimming stripped 7 bases from V and 0 bases from J, with 4 bases between. The CDR3 extends over 11 amino acids. The germline CDR1 and CDR2 sequences are SGHRS and YFSETQ. Notes on this clone: Additional DNA sequences in this sample encode the identical CDR3.

Deep-level settings were used for running the assay. Authors' methods: ImmunoSEQ output held junction-only sequences without quality scores, so filtering differed. Profiled with immunoSEQ multiplex PCR; TCRdb holds only in-frame clones, not every one. V, J and clone size are those of that table, while D and trimming were read from the DNA. The top ten clones hold over 0.12% of a sample with roughly 2.6 million clones, around 90% of them seen once. The receptor was isolated from a man younger than 35 in good health. V gene TRBV5-1 combines with J gene TRBJ2-5; D gene uncertain. Sequencing was carried out using naive CD4+ T cells sorted from blood. Subset specified: CD45RA+ positively selected. The CDR3 sequence: CASSDQETQYF. CDR3 bases: TGCGCCAGCTCAGACCAAGAGACCCAGTACTTC.